The 4 T cell receptor beta chains below come from one sample, sequenced in a study of blood T cell repertoires in COVID-19. Libraries were prepared by immunoSEQ multiplex PCR; TCRdb keeps only in-frame clonotypes and omits some of them. Among under 200,000 clones listed, 70% to 90% were seen once. Sequencing input: peripheral blood. The receptors stem from a woman over 75 with acute or convalescent COVID-19.

The V gene is TRBV7-2, the J gene TRBJ1-1, with TRBD1 as a possible D gene (6 bases). CDR3 size: 17 residues. Per germline, CDR1 SGHTA and CDR2 FQGNSA. Trimming removed 0 bases from V and 3 bases from J, with 17 bases in between. The CDR3 here is CASSLAEFPGADTEAFF. The CDR3 DNA sequence: TGTGCCAGCAGCTTAGCGGAGTTTCCAGGGGCAGACACTGAAGCTTTCTTT.

This sequence joins TRBV2 and TRBJ2-1, with TRBD1 identical over 8 bases. The CDR3 covers 16 residues. Germline V gene lookup returns CDR1 SNHLY and CDR2 FYNNEI. V lost 4 bases to trimming and J lost 3 bases; unmatched junction nucleotides: 8. CDR3 sequence (DNA): TGTGCCAGCAGTGGGGGACAGGCCACCCACTACAATGAGCAGTTCTTC. This encodes CASSGGQATHYNEQFF.

The V gene is TRBV9, the J gene TRBJ2-3; D not resolved. The V end lost 0 bases, the J end lost 4 bases, and 15 bases lay between the germline ends. From germline, CDR1 is SGDLS and CDR2 YYNGEE. The CDR3 runs to 16 residues. CDR3 DNA sequence: TGTGCCAGCAGCGTAGGTGCCCGGAGTAGAGCAGATACGCAGTATTTT. Translated, it gives CASSVGARSRADTQYF.

In regard to this clone: The same CDR3 also results from other DNA sequences found in this sample. The chain recombines TRBV28 with TRBJ1-2; D might be TRBD1 (5 bases). There are 14 residues in the CDR3. Trimming left V 2 bases short and J 4 bases short, with 11 bases between. From germline, CDR1 is MDHEN and CDR2 SYDVKM. CDR3 nucleotide sequence: TGTGCCAGCAGTTTAGGACAACCCCTCTATGGCTACACCTTC. Amino acid sequence: CASSLGQPLYGYTF.